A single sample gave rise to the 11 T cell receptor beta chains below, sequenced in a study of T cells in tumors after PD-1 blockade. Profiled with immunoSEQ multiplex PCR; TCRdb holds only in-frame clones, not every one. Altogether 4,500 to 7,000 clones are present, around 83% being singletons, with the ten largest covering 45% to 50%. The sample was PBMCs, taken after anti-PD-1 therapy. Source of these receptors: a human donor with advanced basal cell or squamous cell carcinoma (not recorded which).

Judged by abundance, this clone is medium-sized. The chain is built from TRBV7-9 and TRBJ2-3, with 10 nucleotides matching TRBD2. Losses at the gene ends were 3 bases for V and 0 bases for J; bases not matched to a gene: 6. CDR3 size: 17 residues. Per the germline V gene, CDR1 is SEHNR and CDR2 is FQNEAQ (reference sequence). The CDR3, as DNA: TGTGCCAGCAGCTTGAAGCGGGGGGGGCTAAGCACAGATACGCAGTATTTT. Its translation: CASSLKRGGLSTDTQYF.

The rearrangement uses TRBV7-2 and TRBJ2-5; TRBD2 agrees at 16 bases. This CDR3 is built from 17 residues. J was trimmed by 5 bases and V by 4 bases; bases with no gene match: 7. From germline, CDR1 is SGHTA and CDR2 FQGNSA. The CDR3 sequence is CASSSGLAGGLEETQYF. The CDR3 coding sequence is TGTGCCAGCAGCTCGGGACTAGCGGGGGGGCTGGAGGAGACCCAGTACTTC.

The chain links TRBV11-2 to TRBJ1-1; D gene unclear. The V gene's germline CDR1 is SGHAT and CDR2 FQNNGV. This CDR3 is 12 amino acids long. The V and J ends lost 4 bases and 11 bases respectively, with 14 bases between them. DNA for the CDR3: TGTGCCAGCAGCTCCTCGCAGGCGGTTGCTTTCTTT. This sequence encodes CASSSSQAVAFF.

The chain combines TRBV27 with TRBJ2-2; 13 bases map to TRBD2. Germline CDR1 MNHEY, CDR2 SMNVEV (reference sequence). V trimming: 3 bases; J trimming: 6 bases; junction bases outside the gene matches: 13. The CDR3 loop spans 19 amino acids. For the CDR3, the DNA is TGTGCCAGCAGTTTCGACTCGGGACTAGCGGGACGCCGGTCCGGGGAGCTGTTTTTT. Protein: CASSFDSGLAGRRSGELFF.

The CDR3 is CSVILFRDRGNQPQHF. In DNA, the CDR3 is TGCAGCGTAATACTTTTCCGGGACAGGGGAAATCAGCCCCAGCATTTT. V and J are TRBV29-1 and TRBJ1-5; 10 bases match TRBD1. V trimming: 6 bases; J trimming: 4 bases; junction bases outside the gene matches: 12. The CDR3 covers 16 residues. Germline lookup yields CDR1 SQVTM and CDR2 ANQGSEA.

The CDR3 sequence: CASSQDASGVDQPQHF. As DNA, the CDR3 is TGTGCCAGCAGCCAAGATGCCTCAGGGGTAGATCAGCCCCAGCATTTT. The chain is built from TRBV4-2 and TRBJ1-5; tentatively, D is TRBD1 (6 bases). Per germline, CDR1 LGHNA and CDR2 YNFKEQ. V lost 0 bases to trimming and J lost 5 bases, with 14 bases between them. The CDR3 has 16 residues.

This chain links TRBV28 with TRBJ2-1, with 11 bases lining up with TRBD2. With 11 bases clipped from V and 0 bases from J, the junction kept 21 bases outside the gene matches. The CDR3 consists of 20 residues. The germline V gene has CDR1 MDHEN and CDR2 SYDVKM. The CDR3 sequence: CACTGLAGGLVISSYNEQFF. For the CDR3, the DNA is TGTGCCTGCACGGGCCTAGCGGGGGGACTCGTCATATCCTCCTACAATGAGCAGTTCTTC.

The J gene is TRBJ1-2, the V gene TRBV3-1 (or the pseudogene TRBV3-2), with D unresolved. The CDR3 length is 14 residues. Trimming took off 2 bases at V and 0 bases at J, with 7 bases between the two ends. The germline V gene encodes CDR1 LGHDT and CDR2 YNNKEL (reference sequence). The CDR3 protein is CASSQNTANYGYTF. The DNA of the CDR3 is TGTGCCAGCAGCCAAAATACAGCTAACTATGGCTACACCTTC.

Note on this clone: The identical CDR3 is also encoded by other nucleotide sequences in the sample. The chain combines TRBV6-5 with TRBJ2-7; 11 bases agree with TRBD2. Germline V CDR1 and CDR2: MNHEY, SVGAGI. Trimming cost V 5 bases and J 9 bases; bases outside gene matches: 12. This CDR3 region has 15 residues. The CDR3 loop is CASSRLAGGLRGQYF. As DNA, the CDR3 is TGTGCCAGCAGTCGTCTAGCGGGGGGTCTACGAGGGCAGTACTTC.

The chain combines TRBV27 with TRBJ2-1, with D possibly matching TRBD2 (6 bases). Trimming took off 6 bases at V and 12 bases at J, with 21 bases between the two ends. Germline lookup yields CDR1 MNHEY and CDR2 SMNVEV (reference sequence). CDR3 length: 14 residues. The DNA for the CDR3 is TGTGCCAGCAGGGAGTGGGGGGAAGGGGATGGGCAGTTCTTC. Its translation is CASREWGEGDGQFF.

The CDR3 nucleotides are TGTGCCAGCAGCTTGGTGGGGGAATCTGGAAACACCATATATTTT. This translates into CASSLVGESGNTIYF. The chain has TRBV5-4 and TRBJ1-3; a weak D match, TRBD1 (5 bases). V shed 0 bases and J shed 1 base, with 8 bases lying between them. The CDR3 length is 15 residues. The germline gives CDR1 SGHNT, CDR2 YYREEE (reference sequence).